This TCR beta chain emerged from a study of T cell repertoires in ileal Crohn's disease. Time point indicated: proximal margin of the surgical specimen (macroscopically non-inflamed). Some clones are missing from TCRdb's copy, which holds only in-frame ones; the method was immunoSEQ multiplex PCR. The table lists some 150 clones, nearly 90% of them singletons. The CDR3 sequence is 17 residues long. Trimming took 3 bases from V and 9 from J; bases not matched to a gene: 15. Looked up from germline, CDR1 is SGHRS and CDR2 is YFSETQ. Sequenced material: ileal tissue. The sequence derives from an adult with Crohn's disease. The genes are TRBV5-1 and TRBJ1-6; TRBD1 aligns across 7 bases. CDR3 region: CASSSSRGTDGSSPLHF. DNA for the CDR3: TGCGCCAGCAGCTCGAGCAGGGGGACGGATGGGAGTTCACCCCTCCACTTT.